This T cell receptor beta chain was recovered during a study of T cells in Graves' hyperthyroidism and ophthalmopathy. The wider study: Prior to any treatment, at the point of initial diagnosis, peripheral blood was collected.

Comments on this clonotype: Its antigen is unknown.

Amplified regions were TCR beta CDR3 sequences from RNA transcripts. The HTBI primer set drove a first-round RT-PCR of the TCR CDR3. TCRdb re-analysed the multiplex PCR reads in MiXCR, keeping a single row per CDR3 protein. The table has hundreds of thousands of distinct CDR3 sequences, around 38% seen once. Fresh peripheral blood, 8 to 10 ml of it, supplied the PBMCs. The V end was cut by 11 bases, the J end by 2 bases, with 15 bases between. This CDR3 is built from 13 residues. In germline, CDR1 is MGHDK, CDR2 SYGVNS. The study, taken as a whole, reports: Most thyroid clonotypes that were expanded above 0.001 also turned up in blood.

The TCR sequence derives from a man aged 18-30 years with Graves' hyperthyroidism. The genes are TRBV25-1 and TRBJ2-5; D is perhaps TRBD1 or TRBD2 (5 bases each). Sequenced: blood. CDR3 amino acids: CAWDEGRQETQYF. As DNA, the CDR3 is TGTGCCTGGGACGAGGGCAGACAAGAGACCCAGTACTTC.